This T cell receptor beta chain comes out of a study of cytomegalovirus exposure and HLA in healthy donors. In this sample, this clone turned up a few times. The antigen is undetermined. General study results and limits: Another analysis was done later, and it associated over 15,000 TCR beta sequences with HLA alleles at 0.05 false discovery rate.

This PCR relied on a set of 60 Vbeta primers and 13 Jbeta primers. TCRdb keeps only in-frame clones here, not all; method: immunoSEQ multiplex PCR. The sample contains more than 95,000 clones, roughly 69% of which appear only once. V trimming: 6 bases; J trimming: 1 base; junction bases outside the gene matches: 5. Per germline, CDR1 MNHEY and CDR2 SMNVEV (reference sequence). The CDR3 consists of 14 residues. This receptor was taken from a woman between 40 and 50 years old in good health and CMV-seropositive. The rearrangement joins TRBV27 to TRBJ1-2; the match to TRBD1 covers 7 bases. What was sequenced was PBMCs. CDR3 sequence reads: CASSSTGFNYGYTF. CDR3 sequence (DNA): TGTGCCAGCAGCTCGACAGGGTTTAACTATGGCTACACCTTC.